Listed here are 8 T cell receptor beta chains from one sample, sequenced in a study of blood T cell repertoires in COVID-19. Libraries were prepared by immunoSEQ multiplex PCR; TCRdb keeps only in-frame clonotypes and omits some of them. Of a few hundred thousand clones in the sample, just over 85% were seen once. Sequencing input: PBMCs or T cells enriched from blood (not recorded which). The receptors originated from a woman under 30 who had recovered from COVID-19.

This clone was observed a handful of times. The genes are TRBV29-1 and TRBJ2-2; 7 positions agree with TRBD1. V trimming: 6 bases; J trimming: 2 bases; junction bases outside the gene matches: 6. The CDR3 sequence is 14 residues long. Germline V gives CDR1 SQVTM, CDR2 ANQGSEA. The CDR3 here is CSVGRTGNTGELFF. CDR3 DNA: TGCAGCGTGGGGCGGACAGGCAACACCGGGGAGCTGTTTTTT.

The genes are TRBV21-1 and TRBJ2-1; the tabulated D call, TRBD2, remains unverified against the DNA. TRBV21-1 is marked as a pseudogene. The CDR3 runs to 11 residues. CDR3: CASSYYNEQFF. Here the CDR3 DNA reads TGTGCCAGCTCGTATTACAATGAGCAGTTCTTC.

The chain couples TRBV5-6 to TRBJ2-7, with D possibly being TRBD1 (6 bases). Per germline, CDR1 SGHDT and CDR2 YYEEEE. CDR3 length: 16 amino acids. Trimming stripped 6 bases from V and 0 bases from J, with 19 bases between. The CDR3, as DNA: TGTGCCAGCAAGATAAGGGACACAGCTCGCTCCTACGAGCAGTACTTC. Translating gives CASKIRDTARSYEQYF.

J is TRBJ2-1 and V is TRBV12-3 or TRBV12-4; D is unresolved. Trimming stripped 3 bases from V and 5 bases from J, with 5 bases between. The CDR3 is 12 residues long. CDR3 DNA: TGTGCCAGCAGTTTCTTCCACAATGAGCAGTTCTTC. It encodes CASSFFHNEQFF.

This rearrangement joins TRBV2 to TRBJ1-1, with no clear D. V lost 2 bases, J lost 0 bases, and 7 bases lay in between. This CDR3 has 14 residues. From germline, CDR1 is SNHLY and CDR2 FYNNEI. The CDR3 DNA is TGTGCCAGCAGTGAACAGGCCATGAACACTGAAGCTTTCTTT. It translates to CASSEQAMNTEAFF. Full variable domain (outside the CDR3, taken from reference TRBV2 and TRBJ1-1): EPEVTQTPSHQVTQMGQEVILRCVPISNHLYFYWYRQILGQKVEFLVSFYNNEISEKSEIFDDQFSVERPDGSNFTLKIRSTKLEDSAMYFCASSEQAMNTEAFFGQGTRLTVV.

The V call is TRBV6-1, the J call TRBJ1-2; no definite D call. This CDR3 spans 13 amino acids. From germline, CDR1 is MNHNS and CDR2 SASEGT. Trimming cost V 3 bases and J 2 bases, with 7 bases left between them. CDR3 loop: CASSDFSNYGYTF. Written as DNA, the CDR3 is TGTGCCAGCAGTGATTTTAGCAACTATGGCTACACCTTC.

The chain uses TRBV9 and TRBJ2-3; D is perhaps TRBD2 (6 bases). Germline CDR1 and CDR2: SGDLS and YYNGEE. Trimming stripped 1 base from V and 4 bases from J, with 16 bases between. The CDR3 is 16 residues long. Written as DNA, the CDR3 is TGTGCCAGCAGCGTAAATAGCGGCCACTTGGCAGATACGCAGTATTTT. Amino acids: CASSVNSGHLADTQYF.

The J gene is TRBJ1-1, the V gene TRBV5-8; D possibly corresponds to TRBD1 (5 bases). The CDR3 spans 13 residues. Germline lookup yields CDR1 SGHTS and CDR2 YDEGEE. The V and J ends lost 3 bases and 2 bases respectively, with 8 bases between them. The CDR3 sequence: CASSWTSNTEAFF. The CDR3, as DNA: TGTGCCAGCAGCTGGACATCTAACACTGAAGCTTTCTTT.